Below are 21 T cell receptor beta chains sequenced from a single sample in a study of blood T cell repertoires in COVID-19. Repertoires were generated with immunoSEQ multiplex PCR, while TCRdb's copy carries only in-frame clones and drops some. The repertoire has about 120,000 clones, approximately 81% of them found once; the top ten carry 3% to 4.5%. Sequenced sample: peripheral blood. The source of these receptors is a woman of 80 years or more with acute or convalescent COVID-19.

This chain connects TRBV7-3 to TRBJ2-1; TRBD2 agrees at 10 bases. V was clipped by 6 bases and J by 3 bases; unmatched bases: 8. This CDR3 region has 16 residues. The V gene's germline CDR1 is SGHTA and CDR2 FQGTGA. The CDR3 DNA is TGTGCCAGCAGTCGCACGGGACTAGCGAACTACAATGAGCAGTTCTTC. It yields the protein CASSRTGLANYNEQFF.

The V call is TRBV29-1, the J call TRBJ2-1; 8 bases are a match to TRBD2. The junction had 14 bases not matched to a gene; V was cut back by 2 bases and J by 5 bases. The V gene's germline CDR1 is SQVTM and CDR2 ANQGSEA. The CDR3 has 17 residues. In DNA, the CDR3 is TGCAGCGTTGAATGGCGGTCGGTAGCGGGGATCAACAATGAGCAGTTCTTC. It encodes CSVEWRSVAGINNEQFF.

V and J are TRBV18 and TRBJ1-6, with TRBD1 matching 9 bases. Germline trimming cut 4 bases from V and 8 bases from J; bases unmatched to any gene: 6. Looked up from germline, CDR1 is KGHSH and CDR2 is LQKENI. The CDR3 has 15 amino acids. The CDR3 DNA reads as TGTGCCAGCTCACTCCAGGGACAGGGAGATTCACCCCTCCACTTT. Amino acids: CASSLQGQGDSPLHF.

CDR3 in DNA: TGTGCCACCAGTGATCCCGGGACAGGGCTGGCCAATGAGCAGTTCTTC. Protein product: CATSDPGTGLANEQFF. The V and J genes are TRBV24-1 and TRBJ2-1, with 9 bases aligning to TRBD1. The length of the CDR3 is 16 residues. Germline lookup yields CDR1 KGHDR and CDR2 SFDVKD. Losses at the gene ends were 3 bases for V and 6 bases for J; bases not matched to a gene: 8.

The V and J genes are TRBV7-2 and TRBJ2-1, with 15 positions matching TRBD2. The CDR3 extends over 16 amino acids. J was trimmed by 10 bases and V by 5 bases; bases with no gene match: 9. Germline values: CDR1 SGHTA, CDR2 FQGNSA. CDR3: CASSPRGLAGGREQFF. For the CDR3, the DNA is TGTGCCAGCAGCCCAAGGGGACTAGCGGGGGGCCGGGAGCAGTTCTTC.

DNA of the CDR3: TGTGCCAGCAGTTTATCGGAGGGCAGAGCTTTCTTT. Amino acid sequence: CASSLSEGRAFF. This chain links TRBV28 with TRBJ1-1; D is uncertain. This CDR3 region has 12 residues. The germline V gene encodes CDR1 MDHEN and CDR2 SYDVKM. V lost 1 base and J 10 bases, leaving 10 bases between the germline ends. Drawing the rest from reference TRBV28 and TRBJ1-1, the complete variable domain is DVKVTQSSRYLVKRTGEKVFLECVQDMDHENMFWYRQDPGLGLRLIYFSYDVKMKEKGDIPEGYSVSREKKERFSLILESASTNQTSMYLCASSLSEGRAFFGQGTRLTVV.

The chain is built from TRBV3-1 (or the pseudogene TRBV3-2) and TRBJ2-7, with 9 positions matching TRBD1. V was pared by 0 bases and J by 8 bases, with 8 bases of the junction left unmatched. The V gene's germline CDR1 is LGHDT and CDR2 YNNKEL (reference sequence). This CDR3 spans 15 amino acids. The CDR3, as DNA: TGTGCCAGCAGCCAAGACCCGGACAGGGGTTTTCAGCAGTACTTC. Residues: CASSQDPDRGFQQYF.

As DNA, the CDR3 is TGTGCCTGGGACGAGGGACAGACAAATCAGCCCCAGCATTTT. It is translated as CAWDEGQTNQPQHF. V is TRBV30 and J is TRBJ1-5, with 7 nucleotides matching TRBD1. This CDR3 has 14 residues. V was pared by 5 bases and J by 4 bases, with 8 bases of the junction left unmatched. Looked up from germline, CDR1 is GTSNPN and CDR2 is SVGIG (reference sequence).

This clone was picked up a small number of times. The chain uses TRBV6-2 or TRBV6-3 and TRBJ1-2; 9 bases are a match to TRBD1. The length of the CDR3 is 15 residues. Germline V gene lookup returns CDR1 MNHEY and CDR2 SVGEGT. V lost 2 bases to trimming and J lost 4 bases; unmatched junction nucleotides: 5. The CDR3: CASSYRDRDAYGYTF. In nucleotides, the CDR3 is TGTGCCAGCAGTTACCGGGACAGGGACGCCTATGGCTACACCTTC.

This chain links TRBV28 with TRBJ1-1; 7 nucleotides agree with TRBD1. From germline, CDR1 is MDHEN and CDR2 SYDVKM. The CDR3 has 15 residues. Unmatched junction bases numbered 5, after V lost 4 bases and J lost 0 bases. The CDR3 DNA follows: TGTGCCAGCAGTTCCCCCGGGACAGTGAACACTGAAGCTTTCTTT. Translated, it gives CASSSPGTVNTEAFF. Drawing the rest from reference TRBV28 and TRBJ1-1, the complete variable domain is DVKVTQSSRYLVKRTGEKVFLECVQDMDHENMFWYRQDPGLGLRLIYFSYDVKMKEKGDIPEGYSVSREKKERFSLILESASTNQTSMYLCASSSPGTVNTEAFFGQGTRLTVV.

This chain uses TRBV10-3 with TRBJ1-2; perhaps TRBD1 as D (5 bases). Trimming shortened V by 10 bases and J by 6 bases, and 15 bases separated the two germline ends. Germline V gene lookup returns CDR1 ENHRY and CDR2 SYGVKD. The CDR3 has 12 amino acids. The CDR3 nucleotides read TGTGCCACAGTCCAGGGAACCGATGGCTACACCTTC. Its protein product is CATVQGTDGYTF.

The chain carries TRBV28 and TRBJ1-5, with D possibly matching TRBD1 (6 bases). This CDR3 has 16 residues. Trimming shortened V by 7 bases and J by 0 bases, and 16 bases separated the two germline ends. CDR1 and CDR2 from the germline V gene are MDHEN and SYDVKM. The CDR3 DNA sequence: TGTGCCAGCATCTTGGCCGGGGGGCATAGCAATCAGCCCCAGCATTTT. It yields the protein CASILAGGHSNQPQHF.

This chain's CDR3 is CASSTDSLNTGELFF. CDR3 DNA sequence: TGTGCCAGCAGCACGGACAGCCTCAACACCGGGGAGCTGTTTTTT. This chain joins TRBV7-3 and TRBJ2-2; D is possibly TRBD1 (6 bases). V was shortened by 5 bases and J by 2 bases, with 12 bases between the two germline ends. The length of the CDR3 is 15 residues. Germline-derived CDR1 and CDR2 are SGHTA and FQGTGA.

The J gene is TRBJ2-6, the V gene TRBV15, with D unresolved. The germline gives CDR1 LNHNV, CDR2 YYDKDF (reference sequence). CDR3 length equals 15 residues. Trimming removed 5 bases from V and 0 bases from J, with 8 bases in between. CDR3 sequence: CATSGAGSGANVLTF. The CDR3 nucleotides are TGTGCCACCAGCGGTGCAGGCTCTGGGGCCAACGTCCTGACTTTC.

For the CDR3, the DNA is TGTGCCAGCCCTAGCCCCGGGGTAAGAGTGAACACTGAAGCTTTCTTT. It codes for CASPSPGVRVNTEAFF. The rearrangement uses TRBV28 and TRBJ1-1, with D unclear. This CDR3 has 16 amino acids. Germline CDR1 MDHEN, CDR2 SYDVKM. V dropped 8 bases and J dropped 0 bases, with 19 bases sitting between them. The full variable domain, in which reference TRBV28 and TRBJ1-1 provide the parts outside the CDR3, is DVKVTQSSRYLVKRTGEKVFLECVQDMDHENMFWYRQDPGLGLRLIYFSYDVKMKEKGDIPEGYSVSREKKERFSLILESASTNQTSMYLCASPSPGVRVNTEAFFGQGTRLTVV.

This clone was detected a few times. J is TRBJ1-1 and V is TRBV19; D perhaps matches TRBD1 (6 bases). Germline V CDR1 and CDR2: LNHDA, SQIVND (reference sequence). This CDR3 has 13 amino acids. Trimming shortened V by 4 bases and J by 6 bases, and 12 bases separated the two germline ends. CDR3 protein: CASSSVRTAEAFF. CDR3 DNA sequence: TGTGCCAGTAGTAGTGTACGGACAGCTGAAGCTTTCTTT.

The V and J genes are TRBV5-1 and TRBJ1-2; a weak D match, TRBD1 (6 bases). Trimming removed 2 bases at V and 6 bases at J, with 20 bases between. CDR1 is SGHRS, CDR2 YFSETQ, per germline. This CDR3 has 16 residues. CDR3 coding DNA: TGCGCCAGCAGCTTCAGCAGTGGGGTTACAGGGCATGGCTACACCTTC. It is translated as CASSFSSGVTGHGYTF.

The rearrangement uses TRBV4-2 and TRBJ2-2, with a possible D match to TRBD2 (6 bases). The CDR3 runs 15 residues. Trimming cost V 0 bases and J 3 bases, with 8 bases left between them. CDR1 is LGHNA and CDR2 is YNFKEQ in the germline V gene. This CDR3 is CASSQDPGDTGELFF. CDR3 coding DNA: TGTGCCAGCAGCCAAGATCCGGGAGACACCGGGGAGCTGTTTTTT.

This rearrangement joins TRBV9 to TRBJ2-5, with 9 bases identical to TRBD1. This CDR3 is built from 18 residues. Trimming at V came to 3 bases and at J to 4 bases, leaving 16 bases not matched to a gene. CDR1 and CDR2 (germline): SGDLS, YYNGEE. In DNA, the CDR3 is TGTGCCAGCAGCGAAAGGGGGGGCGGACAGGGGTTGGGAGAGACCCAGTACTTC. Amino acid sequence: CASSERGGGQGLGETQYF.

The chain links TRBV7-3 to TRBJ1-1, with unresolved D. CDR1 and CDR2 (germline): SGHTA, FQGTGA. Trimming removed 1 base at V and 2 bases at J, with 8 bases between. The length of the CDR3 is 14 residues. CDR3 sequence reads: CASSLSYRNTEAFF. The CDR3 coding sequence is TGTGCCAGCAGCTTAAGTTACAGAAACACTGAAGCTTTCTTT.

The V gene is TRBV5-1, the J gene TRBJ2-5; 16 bases agree with TRBD2. The CDR3 sequence is 16 residues long. V lost 3 bases and J lost 5; bases outside the gene matches: 4. Germline assignment: CDR1 SGHRS and CDR2 YFSETQ. The CDR3 sequence is CASSSGLAGGLETQYF. In nucleotides, the CDR3 is TGCGCCAGCAGCTCGGGACTAGCGGGGGGGCTGGAGACCCAGTACTTC.